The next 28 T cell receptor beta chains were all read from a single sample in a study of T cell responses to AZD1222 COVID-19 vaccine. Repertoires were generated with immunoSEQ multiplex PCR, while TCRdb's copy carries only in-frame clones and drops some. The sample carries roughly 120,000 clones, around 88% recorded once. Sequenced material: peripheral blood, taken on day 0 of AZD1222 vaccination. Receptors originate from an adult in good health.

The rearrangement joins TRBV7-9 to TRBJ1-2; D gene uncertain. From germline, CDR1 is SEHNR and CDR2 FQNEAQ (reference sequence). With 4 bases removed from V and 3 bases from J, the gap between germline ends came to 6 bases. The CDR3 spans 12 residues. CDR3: CASSSWDYGYTF. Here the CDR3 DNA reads TGTGCCAGCAGCTCTTGGGACTATGGCTACACCTTC.

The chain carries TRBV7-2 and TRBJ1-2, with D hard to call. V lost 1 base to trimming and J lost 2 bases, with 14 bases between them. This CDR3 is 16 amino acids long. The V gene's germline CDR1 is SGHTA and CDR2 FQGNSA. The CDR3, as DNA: TGTGCCAGCAGCTTAGGGACGCCGTCCCCGAACTATGGCTACACCTTC. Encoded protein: CASSLGTPSPNYGYTF.

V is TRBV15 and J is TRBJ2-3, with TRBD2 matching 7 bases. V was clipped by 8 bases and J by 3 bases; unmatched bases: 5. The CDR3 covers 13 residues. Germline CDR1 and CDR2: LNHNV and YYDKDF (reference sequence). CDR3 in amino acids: CATRAGWTDTQYF. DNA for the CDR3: TGTGCCACCCGAGCGGGATGGACAGATACGCAGTATTTT.

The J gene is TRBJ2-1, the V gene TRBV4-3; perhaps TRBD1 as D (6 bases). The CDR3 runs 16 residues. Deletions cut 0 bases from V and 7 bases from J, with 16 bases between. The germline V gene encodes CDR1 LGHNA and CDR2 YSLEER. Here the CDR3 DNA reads TGCGCCAGCAGCCAAGATTCTGGGGGCTATAGGAATGAGCAGTTCTTC. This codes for CASSQDSGGYRNEQFF.

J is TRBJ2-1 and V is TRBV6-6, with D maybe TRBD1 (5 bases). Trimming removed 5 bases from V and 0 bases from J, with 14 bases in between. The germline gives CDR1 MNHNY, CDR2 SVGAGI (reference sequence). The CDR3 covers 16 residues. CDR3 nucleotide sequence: TGTGCCAGCAGTCCACGGACACCTCGCTCCTACAATGAGCAGTTCTTC. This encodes CASSPRTPRSYNEQFF.

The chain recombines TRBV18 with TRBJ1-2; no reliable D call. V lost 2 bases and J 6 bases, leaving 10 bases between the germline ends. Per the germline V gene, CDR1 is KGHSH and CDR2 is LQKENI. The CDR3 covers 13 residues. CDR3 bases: TGTGCCAGCTCACCATTCGCAGGAGATGGCTACACCTTC. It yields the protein CASSPFAGDGYTF.

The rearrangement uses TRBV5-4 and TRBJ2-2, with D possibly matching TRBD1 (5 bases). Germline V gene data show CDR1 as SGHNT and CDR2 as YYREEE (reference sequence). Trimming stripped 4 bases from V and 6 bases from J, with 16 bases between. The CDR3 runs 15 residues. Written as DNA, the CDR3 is TGTGCCAGCAGCCTGGTAGGGGATCGTTCCGGGGAGCTGTTTTTT. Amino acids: CASSLVGDRSGELFF. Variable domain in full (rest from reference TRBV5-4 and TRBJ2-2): ETGVTQSPTHLIKTRGQQVTLRCSSQSGHNTVSWYQQALGQGPQFIFQYYREEENGRGNFPPRFSGLQFPNYSSELNVNALELDDSALYLCASSLVGDRSGELFFGEGSRLTVL.

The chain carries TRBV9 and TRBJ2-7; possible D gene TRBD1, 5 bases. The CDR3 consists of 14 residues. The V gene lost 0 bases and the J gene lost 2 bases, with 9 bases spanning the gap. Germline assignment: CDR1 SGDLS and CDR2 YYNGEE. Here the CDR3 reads CASSVGTGTYEQYF. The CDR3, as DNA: TGTGCCAGCAGCGTAGGAACAGGTACCTACGAGCAGTACTTC. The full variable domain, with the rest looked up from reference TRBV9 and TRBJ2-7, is DSGVTQTPKHLITATGQRVTLRCSPRSGDLSVYWYQQSLDQGLQFLIQYYNGEERAKGNILERFSAQQFPDLHSELNLSSLELGDSALYFCASSVGTGTYEQYFGPGTRLTVT.

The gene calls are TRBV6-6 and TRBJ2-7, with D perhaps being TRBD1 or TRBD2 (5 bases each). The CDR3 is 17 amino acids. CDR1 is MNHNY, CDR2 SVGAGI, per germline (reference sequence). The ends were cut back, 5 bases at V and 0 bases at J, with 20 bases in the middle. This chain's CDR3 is CASSLPPGTDYSYEQYF. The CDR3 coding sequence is TGTGCCAGCAGTCTCCCCCCCGGGACCGATTACTCCTACGAGCAGTACTTC.

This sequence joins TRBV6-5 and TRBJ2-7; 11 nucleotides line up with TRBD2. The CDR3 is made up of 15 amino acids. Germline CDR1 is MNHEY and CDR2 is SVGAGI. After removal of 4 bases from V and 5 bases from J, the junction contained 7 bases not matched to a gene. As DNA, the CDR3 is TGTGCCAGCAGTTCCGGACTAGCGGGTTGGGACGAGCAGTACTTC. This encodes CASSSGLAGWDEQYF.

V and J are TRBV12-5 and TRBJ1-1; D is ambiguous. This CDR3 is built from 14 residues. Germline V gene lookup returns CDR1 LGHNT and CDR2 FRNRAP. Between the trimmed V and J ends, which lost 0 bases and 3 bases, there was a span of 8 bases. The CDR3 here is CASGLVSVDTEAFF. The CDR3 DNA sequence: TGTGCTAGTGGTTTGGTTTCAGTGGACACTGAAGCTTTCTTT.

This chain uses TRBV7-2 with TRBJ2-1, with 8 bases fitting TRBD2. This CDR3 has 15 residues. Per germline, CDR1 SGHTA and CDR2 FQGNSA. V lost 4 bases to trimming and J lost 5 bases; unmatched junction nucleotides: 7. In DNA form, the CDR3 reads TGTGCCAGCAGCTCACGGGGGGGCCGGAACAATGAGCAGTTCTTC. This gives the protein CASSSRGGRNNEQFF.

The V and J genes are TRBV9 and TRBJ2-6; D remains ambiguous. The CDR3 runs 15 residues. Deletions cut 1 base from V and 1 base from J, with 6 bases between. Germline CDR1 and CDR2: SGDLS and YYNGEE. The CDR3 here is CASSVKLSGANVLTF. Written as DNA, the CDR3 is TGTGCCAGCAGCGTAAAATTATCTGGGGCCAACGTCCTGACTTTC.

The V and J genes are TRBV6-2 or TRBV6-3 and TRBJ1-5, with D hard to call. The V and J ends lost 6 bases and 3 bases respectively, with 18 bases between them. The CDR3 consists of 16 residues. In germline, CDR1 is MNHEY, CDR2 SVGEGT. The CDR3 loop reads CASSRRGMGANQPQHF. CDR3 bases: TGTGCCAGCAGCCGCCGGGGAATGGGTGCCAATCAGCCCCAGCATTTT.

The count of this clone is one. In DNA form, the CDR3 reads TGTGCCAGCAGCGGCGTAGCGGGGGGGAGCAATGAGCAGTTCTTC. It specifies CASSGVAGGSNEQFF. J is TRBJ2-1 and V is TRBV5-4, with TRBD2 matching 11 bases. The CDR3 extends over 15 amino acids. Trimming took 4 bases from V and 6 from J; bases not matched to a gene: 6. CDR1 is SGHNT and CDR2 is YYREEE in the germline V gene (reference sequence).

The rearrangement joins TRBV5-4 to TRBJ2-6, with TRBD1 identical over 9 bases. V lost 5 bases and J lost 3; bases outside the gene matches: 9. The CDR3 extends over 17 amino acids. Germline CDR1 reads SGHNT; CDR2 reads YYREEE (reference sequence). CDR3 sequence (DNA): TGTGCCAGCAGTCGGGTGAACAGGGGGCTTGGGGCCAACGTCCTGACTTTC. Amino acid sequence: CASSRVNRGLGANVLTF.

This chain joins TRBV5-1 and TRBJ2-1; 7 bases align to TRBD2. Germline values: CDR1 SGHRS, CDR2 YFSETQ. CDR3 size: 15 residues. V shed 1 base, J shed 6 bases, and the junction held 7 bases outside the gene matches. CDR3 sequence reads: CASSLQGGPVNEQFF. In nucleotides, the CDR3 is TGCGCCAGCAGCTTGCAGGGAGGGCCAGTCAATGAGCAGTTCTTC.

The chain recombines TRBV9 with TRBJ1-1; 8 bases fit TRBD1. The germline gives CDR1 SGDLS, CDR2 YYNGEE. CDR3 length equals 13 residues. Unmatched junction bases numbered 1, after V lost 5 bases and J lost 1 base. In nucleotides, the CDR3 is TGTGCCAGCAGGACAGGGGAGAACACTGAAGCTTTCTTT. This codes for CASRTGENTEAFF.

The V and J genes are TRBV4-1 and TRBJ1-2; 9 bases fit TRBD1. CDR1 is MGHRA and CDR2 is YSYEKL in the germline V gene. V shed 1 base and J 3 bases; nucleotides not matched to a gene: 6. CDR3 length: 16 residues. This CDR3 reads CASSQAGTGKDYGYTF. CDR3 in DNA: TGCGCCAGCAGCCAAGCCGGGACAGGGAAGGACTATGGCTACACCTTC.

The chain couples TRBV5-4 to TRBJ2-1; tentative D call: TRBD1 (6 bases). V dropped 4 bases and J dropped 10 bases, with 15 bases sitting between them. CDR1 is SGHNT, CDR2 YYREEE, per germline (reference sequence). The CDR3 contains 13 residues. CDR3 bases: TGTGCCAGCAGCGCGGCACAGGGACCGGAGCAGTTCTTC. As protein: CASSAAQGPEQFF.

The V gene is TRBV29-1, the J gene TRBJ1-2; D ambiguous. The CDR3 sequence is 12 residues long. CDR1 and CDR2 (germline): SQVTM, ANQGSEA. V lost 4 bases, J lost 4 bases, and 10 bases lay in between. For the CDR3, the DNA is TGCAGCGTTGGGGCAGATGGCTATGGCTACACCTTC. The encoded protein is CSVGADGYGYTF.

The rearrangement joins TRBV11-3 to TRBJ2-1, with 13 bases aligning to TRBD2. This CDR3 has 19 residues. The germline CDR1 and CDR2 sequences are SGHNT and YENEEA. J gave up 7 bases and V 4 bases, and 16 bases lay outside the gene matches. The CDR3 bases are TGTGCCAGCAGCTCCGGAGGACTAGCGGGAGATGGGGTAAGGAATGAGCAGTTCTTC. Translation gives CASSSGGLAGDGVRNEQFF.

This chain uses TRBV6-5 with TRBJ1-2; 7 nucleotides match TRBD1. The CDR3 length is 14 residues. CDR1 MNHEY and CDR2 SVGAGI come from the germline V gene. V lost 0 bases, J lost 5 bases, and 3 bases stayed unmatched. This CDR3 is CASSYSETGYGYTF. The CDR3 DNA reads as TGTGCCAGCAGTTACTCTGAGACAGGGTATGGCTACACCTTC.

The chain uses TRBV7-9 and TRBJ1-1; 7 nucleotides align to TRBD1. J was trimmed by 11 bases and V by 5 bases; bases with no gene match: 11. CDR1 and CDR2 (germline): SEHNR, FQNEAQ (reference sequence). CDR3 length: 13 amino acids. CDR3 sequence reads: CASSRSEGAPAFF. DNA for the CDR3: TGTGCCAGCAGCCGCTCGGAGGGGGCGCCTGCTTTCTTT.

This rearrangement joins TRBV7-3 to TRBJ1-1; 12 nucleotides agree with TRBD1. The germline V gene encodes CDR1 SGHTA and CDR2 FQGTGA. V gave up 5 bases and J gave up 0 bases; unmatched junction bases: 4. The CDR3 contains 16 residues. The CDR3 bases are TGTGCCAGCAGCACCGGGACAGGGGGCTTGAACACTGAAGCTTTCTTT. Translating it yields CASSTGTGGLNTEAFF. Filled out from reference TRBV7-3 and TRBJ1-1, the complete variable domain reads GAGVSQTPSNKVTEKGKYVELRCDPISGHTALYWYRQSLGQGPEFLIYFQGTGAADDSGLPNDRFFAVRPEGSVSTLKIQRTERGDSAVYLCASSTGTGGLNTEAFFGQGTRLTVV.

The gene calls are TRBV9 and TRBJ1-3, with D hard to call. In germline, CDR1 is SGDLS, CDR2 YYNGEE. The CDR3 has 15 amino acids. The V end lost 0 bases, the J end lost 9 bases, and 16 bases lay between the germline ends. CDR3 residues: CASSVARFHESTIYF. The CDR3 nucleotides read TGTGCCAGCAGCGTAGCCCGTTTCCATGAAAGCACCATATATTTT.

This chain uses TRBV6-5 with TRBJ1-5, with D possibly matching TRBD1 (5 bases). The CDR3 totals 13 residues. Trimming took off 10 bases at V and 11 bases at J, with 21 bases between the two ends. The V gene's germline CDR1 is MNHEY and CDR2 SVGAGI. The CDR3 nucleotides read TGTGCCACCCTGGACCGAGGGGTATTAGCCCAGCATTTT. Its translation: CATLDRGVLAQHF.

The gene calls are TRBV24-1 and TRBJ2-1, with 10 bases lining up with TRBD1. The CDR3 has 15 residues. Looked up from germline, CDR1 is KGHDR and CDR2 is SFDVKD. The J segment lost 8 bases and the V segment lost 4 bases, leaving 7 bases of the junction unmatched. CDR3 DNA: TGTGCCACCAGTGAAGCCGGGACAGGGGTGGATGAGCAGTTCTTC. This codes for CATSEAGTGVDEQFF.